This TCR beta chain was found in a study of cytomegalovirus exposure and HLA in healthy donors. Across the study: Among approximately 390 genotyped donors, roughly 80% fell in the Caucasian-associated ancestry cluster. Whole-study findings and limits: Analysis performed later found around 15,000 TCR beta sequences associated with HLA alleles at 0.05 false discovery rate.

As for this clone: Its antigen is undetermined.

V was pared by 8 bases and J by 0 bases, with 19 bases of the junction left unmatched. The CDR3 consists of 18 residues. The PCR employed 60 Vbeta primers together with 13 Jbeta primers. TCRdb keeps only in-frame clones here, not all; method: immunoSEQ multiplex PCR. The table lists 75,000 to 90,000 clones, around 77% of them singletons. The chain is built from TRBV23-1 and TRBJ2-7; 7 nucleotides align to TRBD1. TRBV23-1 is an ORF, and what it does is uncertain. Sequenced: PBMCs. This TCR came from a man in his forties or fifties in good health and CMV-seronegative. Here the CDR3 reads CASLTGDRGGKGSYEQYF. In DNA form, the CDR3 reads TGCGCCAGCCTTACAGGGGACAGAGGGGGAAAGGGCTCCTACGAGCAGTACTTC.